This entry is about one T cell receptor (beta chain). Its specificity is not known. Sequencing was performed with immunoSEQ multiplex PCR; in TCRdb, only in-frame clones are kept and a portion is missing. Of 65,000 to 75,000 clones listed, 80% to 95% are singletons. This entry comes from a study of OX40 agonist ivuxolimab in advanced cancers. The overall study: Subjects had a mean age of around 60 years, with a range of 23 to 79; 82.7% were male.

On cycle 4 day 1 and cycle 7 day 1, as well as at baseline, blood was sampled. Study conclusions and caveats: At 0.1-3.0 mg/kg, partial responders had clonal expansion among the lowest observed. Certain nonresponders likewise exhibited a low normalized T-cell clonal expansion.

This CDR3 comprises 14 residues. CDR1 is SGHTA and CDR2 is FQGNSA in the germline V gene. The V gene lost 2 bases and the J gene lost 4 bases, with 12 bases spanning the gap. Sequences were derived from CD4+ or CD8+ T cells sorted from blood, sampled in a trial of the OX40 agonist ivuxolimab. The V gene is TRBV7-2, the J gene TRBJ2-7; D tentatively fits TRBD1 or TRBD2 (6 bases each). The sequence came from an adult with an advanced solid tumor such as melanoma, head and neck, liver or kidney cancer. The CDR3 protein is CASSLMEGGYEQYF. DNA for the CDR3: TGTGCCAGCAGCTTAATGGAAGGGGGGTACGAGCAGTACTTC.